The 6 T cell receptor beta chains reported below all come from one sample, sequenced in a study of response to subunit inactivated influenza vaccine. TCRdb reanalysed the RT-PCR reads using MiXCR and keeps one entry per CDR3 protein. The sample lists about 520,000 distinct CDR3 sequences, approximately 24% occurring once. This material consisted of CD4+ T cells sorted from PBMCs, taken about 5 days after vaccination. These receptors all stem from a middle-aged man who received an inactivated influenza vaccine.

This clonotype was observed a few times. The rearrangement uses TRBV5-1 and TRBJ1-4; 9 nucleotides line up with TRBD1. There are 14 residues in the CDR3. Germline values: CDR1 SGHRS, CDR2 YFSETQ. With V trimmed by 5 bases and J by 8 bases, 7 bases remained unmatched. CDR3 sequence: CASREGQGPEKLFF. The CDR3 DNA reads TGCGCCAGCAGGGAGGGACAGGGCCCCGAAAAACTGTTTTTT.

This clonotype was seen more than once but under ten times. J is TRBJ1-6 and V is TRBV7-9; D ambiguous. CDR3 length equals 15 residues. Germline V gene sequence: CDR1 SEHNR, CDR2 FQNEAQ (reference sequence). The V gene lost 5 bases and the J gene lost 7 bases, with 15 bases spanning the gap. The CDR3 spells CASSQEFGINSPLHF. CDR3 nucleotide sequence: TGTGCCAGCAGCCAGGAATTCGGAATAAATTCACCCCTCCACTTT.

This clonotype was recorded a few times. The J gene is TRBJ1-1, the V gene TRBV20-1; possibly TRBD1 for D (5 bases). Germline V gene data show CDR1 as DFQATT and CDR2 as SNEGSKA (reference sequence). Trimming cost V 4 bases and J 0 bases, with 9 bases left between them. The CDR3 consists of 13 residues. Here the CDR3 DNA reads TGCAGTGCTAATAGACAGATGAACACTGAAGCTTTCTTT. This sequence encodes CSANRQMNTEAFF.

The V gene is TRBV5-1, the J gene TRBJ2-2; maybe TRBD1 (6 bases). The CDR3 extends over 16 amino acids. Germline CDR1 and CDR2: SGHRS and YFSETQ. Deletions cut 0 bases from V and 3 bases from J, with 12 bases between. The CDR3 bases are TGCGCCAGCAGCTTGGCCCCGGACAGACACACCGGGGAGCTGTTTTTT. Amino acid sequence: CASSLAPDRHTGELFF. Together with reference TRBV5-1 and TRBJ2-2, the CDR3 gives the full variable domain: KAGVTQTPRYLIKTRGQQVTLSCSPISGHRSVSWYQQTPGQGLQFLFEYFSETQRNKGNFPGRFSGRQFSNSRSEMNVSTLELGDSALYLCASSLAPDRHTGELFFGEGSRLTVL.

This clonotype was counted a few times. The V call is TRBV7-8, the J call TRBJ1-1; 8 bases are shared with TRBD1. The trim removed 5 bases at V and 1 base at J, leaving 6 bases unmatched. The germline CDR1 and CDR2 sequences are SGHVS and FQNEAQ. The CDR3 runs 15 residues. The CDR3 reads CASSERQGRNTEAFF. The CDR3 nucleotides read TGTGCCAGCAGCGAGCGACAGGGGCGGAACACTGAAGCTTTCTTT. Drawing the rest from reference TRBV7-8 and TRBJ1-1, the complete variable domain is GAGVSQSPRYKVAKRGQDVALRCDPISGHVSLFWYQQALGQGPEFLTYFQNEAQLDKSGLPSDRFFAERPEGSVSTLKIQRTQQEDSAVYLCASSERQGRNTEAFFGQGTRLTVV.

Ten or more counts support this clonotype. CDR3 nucleotide sequence: TGCAGTGCCCAGCGGGAGGGCCTAGATACGCAGTATTTT. Protein: CSAQREGLDTQYF. This chain links TRBV20-1 with TRBJ2-3; 10 bases fit TRBD2. Germline lookup yields CDR1 DFQATT and CDR2 SNEGSKA (reference sequence). CDR3 length: 13 amino acids. J was trimmed by 5 bases and V by 6 bases; bases with no gene match: 5.